Each of the 25 T cell receptor beta chains below was sequenced from the same sample in a study of T cells after somatic rescue of genetic block. Repertoires were generated with immunoSEQ multiplex PCR, while TCRdb's copy carries only in-frame clones and drops some. This repertoire shows about 120,000 clones, around 90% found once; its top ten account for approximately 1.3%. The sample taken for sequencing was peripheral blood mononuclear cells (PBMCs). The receptors derive from a woman aged 18-30 years.

The genes are TRBV28 and TRBJ1-2; 7 bases are shared with TRBD1. The V and J ends lost 6 bases and 4 bases, in that order; junction bases with no gene match: 11. CDR1 MDHEN and CDR2 SYDVKM come from the germline V gene. The CDR3 runs to 15 residues. The DNA for the CDR3 is TGTGCCAGCAGCCATCCCGGGACAGCGCCCTATGGCTACACCTTC. Its translation is CASSHPGTAPYGYTF.

The rearrangement links TRBV7-9 to TRBJ1-1; 10 positions match TRBD1. The CDR3 loop spans 12 amino acids. V shed 7 bases, J shed 6 bases, and the junction held 2 bases outside the gene matches. Germline V gene data show CDR1 as SEHNR and CDR2 as FQNEAQ (reference sequence). DNA for the CDR3: TGTGCCAGCATGGACAGGGGGGCTGAAGCTTTCTTT. It specifies CASMDRGAEAFF. Full variable domain (missing parts from reference TRBV7-9 and TRBJ1-1): DTGVSQNPRHKITKRGQNVTFRCDPISEHNRLYWYRQTLGQGPEFLTYFQNEAQLEKSRLLSDRFSAERPKGSFSTLEIQRTEQGDSAMYLCASMDRGAEAFFGQGTRLTVV.

The genes are TRBV6-5 and TRBJ2-6; D is ambiguous. The CDR3 runs 14 residues. CDR1 and CDR2 from the germline V gene are MNHEY and SVGAGI. V lost 6 bases, J lost 0 bases, and 6 bases lay in between. CDR3 sequence: CASRTGSGANVLTF. The CDR3 region has the DNA TGTGCCAGCAGGACCGGCTCTGGGGCCAACGTCCTGACTTTC.

The genes are TRBV9 and TRBJ2-3; D not resolved. From germline, CDR1 is SGDLS and CDR2 YYNGEE. Trimming cost V 0 bases and J 5 bases, with 7 bases left between them. The CDR3 totals 13 residues. In nucleotides, the CDR3 is TGTGCCAGCAGCGTAGGAAACGAAGATACGCAGTATTTT. This translates into CASSVGNEDTQYF.

The chain couples TRBV11-2 to TRBJ1-1; 8 positions agree with TRBD1. This CDR3 region has 16 residues. The germline V gene has CDR1 SGHAT and CDR2 FQNNGV. Unmatched junction bases numbered 12, after V lost 5 bases and J lost 4 bases. CDR3: CASSPRDRRRGTEAFF. The CDR3 DNA follows: TGTGCCAGCAGCCCCCGGGACAGGCGACGGGGCACTGAAGCTTTCTTT.

The CDR3 DNA reads TGTGCCATCAGAGAGACCCGGGACAGGCAAAACTATGGCTACACCTTC. Translating gives CAIRETRDRQNYGYTF. The rearrangement joins TRBV10-3 to TRBJ1-2; TRBD1 agrees at 8 bases. The CDR3 runs to 16 residues. With V trimmed by 6 bases and J by 2 bases, 11 bases remained unmatched. CDR1 is ENHRY, CDR2 SYGVKD, per germline.

The chain recombines TRBV4-2 with TRBJ1-5; D not resolved. Trimming left V 0 bases short and J 2 bases short, with 11 bases between. Germline V gives CDR1 LGHNA, CDR2 YNFKEQ. There are 16 residues in the CDR3. CDR3 loop: CASSQDVGQGNQPQHF. The CDR3 coding sequence is TGTGCCAGCAGCCAAGATGTTGGGCAGGGCAATCAGCCCCAGCATTTT.

The chain has TRBV5-3 and TRBJ1-1; D is possibly TRBD1 (6 bases). TRBV5-3 is given ORF status, its function remaining uncertain. The CDR3 consists of 15 residues. V lost 6 bases and J lost 4, with 19 bases in between. CDR3 in DNA: TGTGCCAGAACCTCGTGGATGAGGGGGAGCACTGAAGCTTTCTTT. It yields the protein CARTSWMRGSTEAFF.

The rearrangement joins TRBV2 to TRBJ2-7, with a weak D call TRBD1 (6 bases). Germline CDR1 reads SNHLY; CDR2 reads FYNNEI. Between the trimmed V and J ends, which lost 5 bases and 1 base, there was a span of 9 bases. This CDR3 spans 13 amino acids. CDR3 nucleotides: TGTGCCAGCAGTTCGGACAGATCCTACGAGCAGTACTTC. Translated, it gives CASSSDRSYEQYF.

This chain uses TRBV11-2 with TRBJ2-7, with 10 bases fitting TRBD2. Germline V gene lookup returns CDR1 SGHAT and CDR2 FQNNGV. There are 15 residues in the CDR3. Trimming took 1 base from V and 3 from J; bases not matched to a gene: 3. CDR3 loop: CASSLGTSGVYEQYF. CDR3 DNA: TGTGCCAGCAGCTTAGGTACTAGCGGGGTCTACGAGCAGTACTTC. The full variable domain, with the rest looked up from reference TRBV11-2 and TRBJ2-7, is EAGVAQSPRYKIIEKRQSVAFWCNPISGHATLYWYQQILGQGPKLLIQFQNNGVVDDSQLPKDRFSAERLKGVDSTLKIQPAKLEDSAVYLCASSLGTSGVYEQYFGPGTRLTVT.

The chain carries TRBV28 and TRBJ2-7; no firm D call. The CDR3 is 13 residues long. The V end was cut by 6 bases, the J end by 0 bases, with 9 bases between. CDR1 MDHEN and CDR2 SYDVKM come from the germline V gene. CDR3 nucleotide sequence: TGTGCCAGCAGCCCGGGTCCCTCCTACGAGCAGTACTTC. Its protein is CASSPGPSYEQYF.

The chain combines TRBV9 with TRBJ2-3, with D perhaps matching TRBD1 or TRBD2 (5 bases each). CDR1 and CDR2 from the germline V gene are SGDLS and YYNGEE. The V end was cut by 1 base, the J end by 1 base, with 13 bases between. This CDR3 spans 16 amino acids. The CDR3 reads CASSVTNRGGTDTQYF. CDR3 DNA: TGTGCCAGCAGCGTAACCAACCGAGGGGGCACAGATACGCAGTATTTT.

The gene calls are TRBV4-2 and TRBJ2-4; the D gene is possibly TRBD2 (7 bases). With 0 bases removed from V and 7 bases from J, the gap between germline ends came to 19 bases. Looked up from germline, CDR1 is LGHNA and CDR2 is YNFKEQ. This CDR3 contains 17 residues. The CDR3, as DNA: TGTGCCAGCAGCCAAGAGATGTGGGGGGGCGGGCGGAACATTCAGTACTTC. This encodes CASSQEMWGGGRNIQYF.

The V and J genes are TRBV5-1 and TRBJ2-7, with D tentatively TRBD1 (5 bases). The CDR3 runs to 13 residues. Germline CDR1 and CDR2: SGHRS and YFSETQ. Deletions cut 4 bases from V and 7 bases from J, with 15 bases between. The CDR3 nucleotides are TGCGCCAGCAGCCAAGGGGCGGCCTCGGAGCAGTACTTC. As protein: CASSQGAASEQYF.

V is TRBV7-8 and J is TRBJ2-1, with 13 bases fitting TRBD2. The ends lost 4 bases at V and 7 bases at J; junction bases unmatched: 7. Germline assignment: CDR1 SGHVS and CDR2 FQNEAQ. This CDR3 comprises 16 residues. CDR3 sequence reads: CASSSRGTSGANEQFF. The CDR3 DNA is TGTGCCAGCAGCTCACGTGGGACTAGCGGGGCGAATGAGCAGTTCTTC.

The chain combines TRBV9 with TRBJ1-1, with D possibly being TRBD1 (5 bases). The V gene's germline CDR1 is SGDLS and CDR2 YYNGEE. The CDR3 is made up of 16 amino acids. V lost 4 bases to trimming and J lost 0 bases, with 16 bases between them. CDR3 region: CASSPREGALNTEAFF. The CDR3 DNA is TGTGCCAGCAGCCCCCGGGAAGGGGCCTTGAACACTGAAGCTTTCTTT.

This rearrangement joins TRBV9 to TRBJ1-3; D gene unclear. Trimming left V 0 bases short and J 4 bases short, with 14 bases between. CDR1 is SGDLS and CDR2 is YYNGEE in the germline V gene. CDR3 length equals 16 residues. CDR3 amino acids: CASSVEAGTRGNTIYF. In DNA form, the CDR3 reads TGTGCCAGCAGCGTAGAGGCAGGTACAAGGGGAAACACCATATATTTT.

J is TRBJ1-4 and V is TRBV5-4, with D unclear. V lost 4 bases and J 6 bases, leaving 13 bases between the germline ends. The CDR3 contains 14 residues. Germline CDR1 and CDR2: SGHNT and YYREEE (reference sequence). This CDR3 is CASSPAGRDEKLFF. CDR3 in DNA: TGTGCCAGCAGCCCGGCGGGGAGAGATGAAAAACTGTTTTTT.

The chain couples TRBV9 to TRBJ2-1; D not resolved. The CDR3 has 13 amino acids. V was shortened by 6 bases and J by 5 bases, with 12 bases between the two germline ends. CDR1 and CDR2 from the germline V gene are SGDLS and YYNGEE. The CDR3 coding sequence is TGTGCCAGCAACGGGCTCTCTAACAATGAGCAGTTCTTC. This translates into CASNGLSNNEQFF.

The rearrangement links TRBV7-8 to TRBJ1-1; tentative D call: TRBD1 (6 bases). V lost 2 bases and J 4 bases, leaving 11 bases between the germline ends. The length of the CDR3 is 14 residues. CDR1 is SGHVS and CDR2 is FQNEAQ in the germline V gene. The CDR3 region has the DNA TGTGCCAGCAGCTTACAGGGGTTAGGCACTGAAGCTTTCTTT. The encoded protein is CASSLQGLGTEAFF.

The V and J genes are TRBV4-1 and TRBJ2-1, with D unclear. V gave up 5 bases and J gave up 12 bases, with 20 bases separating them. Germline CDR1 MGHRA, CDR2 YSYEKL. CDR3 length: 14 amino acids. CDR3 coding DNA: TGCGCCAGCAGCTCCCACACCGAAGGAAGGGTGCAGTTCTTC. It is translated as CASSSHTEGRVQFF.

V and J are TRBV4-2 and TRBJ1-2; tentative D call: TRBD1 (6 bases). The CDR3 is 16 amino acids. Trimming took off 3 bases at V and 0 bases at J, with 14 bases between the two ends. Per germline, CDR1 LGHNA and CDR2 YNFKEQ. The CDR3 is CASSHGQTSANYGYTF. In nucleotides, the CDR3 is TGTGCCAGCAGCCACGGACAGACTTCAGCTAACTATGGCTACACCTTC.

This chain joins TRBV7-2 and TRBJ2-3, with 8 bases that match TRBD2. Looked up from germline, CDR1 is SGHTA and CDR2 is FQGNSA. The CDR3 length is 17 residues. The trim removed 7 bases at V and 2 bases at J, leaving 14 bases unmatched. The CDR3 region is CASIPWGGGSTTDTQYF. The DNA of the CDR3 is TGTGCCAGCATCCCTTGGGGCGGGGGGTCGACCACAGATACGCAGTATTTT. Using reference TRBV7-2 and TRBJ2-3 for the parts outside the CDR3, the full variable domain is GAGVSQSPSNKVTEKGKDVELRCDPISGHTALYWYRQSLGQGLEFLIYFQGNSAPDKSGLPSDRFSAERTGGSVSTLTIQRTQQEDSAVYLCASIPWGGGSTTDTQYFGPGTRLTVL.

The rearrangement links TRBV5-1 to TRBJ1-1; weak D call: TRBD1 (6 bases). The germline V gene encodes CDR1 SGHRS and CDR2 YFSETQ. This CDR3 comprises 15 residues. V lost 2 bases to trimming and J lost 1 base, with 12 bases between them. CDR3 amino acids: CASSFVTGTNTEAFF. The CDR3 bases are TGCGCCAGCAGCTTTGTCACAGGGACGAACACTGAAGCTTTCTTT.

This clone was seen more than once but under ten times. This chain connects TRBV2 to TRBJ1-3, with D unresolved. Germline assignment: CDR1 SNHLY and CDR2 FYNNEI. Trimming removed 5 bases at V and 6 bases at J, with 11 bases between. The CDR3 is made up of 13 amino acids. CDR3 in amino acids: CASSLQGENTIYF. CDR3 nucleotide sequence: TGTGCCAGCAGTCTACAAGGCGAAAACACCATATATTTT.